A single T cell receptor (beta chain) is shown here with its context. Samples were taken at baseline and on day 1 of cycles 4 and 7. The record originates from a study of OX40 agonist ivuxolimab in advanced cancers. Study details: Eligibility admitted prior anti-PD-1, anti-PD-L1 or anti-CTLA-4 therapy; around 42% had some.

The protocol was immunoSEQ multiplex PCR, while the TCRdb copy is restricted to in-frame clones and leaves out a portion. The sample yields about 76,000 clones, 75% to 90% seen once. The sequence derives from an adult with an advanced solid tumor such as melanoma, head and neck, liver or kidney cancer. The material sequenced was CD4+ or CD8+ T cells sorted from blood, taken in a trial of the OX40 agonist ivuxolimab.

The CDR3 region has the DNA TGCGCCAGCAGCTTGGAGGTGGGGGGCACAGATACGCAGTATTTT. The encoded protein is CASSLEVGGTDTQYF. This chain links TRBV5-1 with TRBJ2-3; D is tentatively TRBD1 or TRBD2 (5 bases each). V was pared by 0 bases and J by 1 base, with 9 bases between. This CDR3 has 15 amino acids. The germline V gene encodes CDR1 SGHRS and CDR2 YFSETQ.